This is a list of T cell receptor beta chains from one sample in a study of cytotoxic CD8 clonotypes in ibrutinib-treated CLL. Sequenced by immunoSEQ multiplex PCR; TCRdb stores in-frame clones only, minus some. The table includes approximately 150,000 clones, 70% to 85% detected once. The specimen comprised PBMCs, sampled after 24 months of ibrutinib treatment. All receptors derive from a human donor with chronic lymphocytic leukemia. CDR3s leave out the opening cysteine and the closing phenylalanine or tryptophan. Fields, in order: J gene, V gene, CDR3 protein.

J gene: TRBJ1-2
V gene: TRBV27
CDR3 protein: ASSGRQGAFGYT

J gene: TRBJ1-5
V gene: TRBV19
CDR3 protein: ASSMAGRDNQPQH

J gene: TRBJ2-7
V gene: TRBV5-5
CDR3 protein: ASSPGKKGTDYEQY

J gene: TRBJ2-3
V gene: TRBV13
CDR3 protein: ASSLEGGGLYTQY

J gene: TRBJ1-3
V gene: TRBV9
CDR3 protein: ASSVDSSGNTIY

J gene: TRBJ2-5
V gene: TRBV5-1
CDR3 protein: ASSSQTLGRRETQY

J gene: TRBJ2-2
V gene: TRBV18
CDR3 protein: ASSRTSGKVANTGELF

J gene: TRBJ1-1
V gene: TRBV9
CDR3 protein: ASSVEPGTNTEAF

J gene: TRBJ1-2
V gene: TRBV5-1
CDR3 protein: ASSLEGASRGYT

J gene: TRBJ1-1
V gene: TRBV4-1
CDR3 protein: ASGPGTPEAF

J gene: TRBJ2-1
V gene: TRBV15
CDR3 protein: ATSRFPRGNTYNEQF

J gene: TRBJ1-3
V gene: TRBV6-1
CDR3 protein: ASSEEARGRNTIY

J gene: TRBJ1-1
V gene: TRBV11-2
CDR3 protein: ASSAHQSRDSGAF

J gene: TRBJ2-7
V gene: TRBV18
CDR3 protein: ASSPPGTSIDEQY

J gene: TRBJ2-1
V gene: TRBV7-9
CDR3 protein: ASSSWTGNNEQF

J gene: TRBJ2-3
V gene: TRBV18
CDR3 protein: ASSARATDTQY

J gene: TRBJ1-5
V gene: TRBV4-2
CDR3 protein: ASSRRTGGAENQPQH

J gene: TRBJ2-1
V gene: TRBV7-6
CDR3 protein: ASSPRNGASGSYNEQF

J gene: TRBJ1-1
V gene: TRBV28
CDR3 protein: ASRPSGHGNTEAF

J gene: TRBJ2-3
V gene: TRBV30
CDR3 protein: AWSGRRLTEDTQY

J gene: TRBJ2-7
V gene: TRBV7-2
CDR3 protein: ASSLELVAYEQY

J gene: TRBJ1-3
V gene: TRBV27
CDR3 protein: ASSLTGGSGNTIY

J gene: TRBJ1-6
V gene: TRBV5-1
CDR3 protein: ASSLQQGLRPLH

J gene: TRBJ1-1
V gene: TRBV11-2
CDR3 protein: ASSSTRAGSNTEAF

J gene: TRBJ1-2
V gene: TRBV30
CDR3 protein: AWSVGSPRGYT

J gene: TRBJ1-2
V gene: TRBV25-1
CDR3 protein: ASSEPKGLYGYT

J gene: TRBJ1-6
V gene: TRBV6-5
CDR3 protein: ASSYSTRPYNSPLH

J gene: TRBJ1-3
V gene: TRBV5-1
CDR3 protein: ASSLAGGLSGNTIY

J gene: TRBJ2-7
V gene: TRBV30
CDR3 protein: AWSATGIYEQY

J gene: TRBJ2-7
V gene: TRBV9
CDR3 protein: ASSPRTLSYEQY

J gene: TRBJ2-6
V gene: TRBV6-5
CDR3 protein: ASSRTRSGANVLT

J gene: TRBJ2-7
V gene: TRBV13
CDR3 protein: ASSLRSYEQY

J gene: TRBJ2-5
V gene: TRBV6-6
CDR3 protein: ASSPRDRGIETQY

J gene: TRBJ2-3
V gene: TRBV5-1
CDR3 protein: ASSFRGGAPDTQY

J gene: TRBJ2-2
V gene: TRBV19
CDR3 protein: ASSISRVGGELF

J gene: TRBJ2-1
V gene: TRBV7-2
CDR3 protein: ASSQSGTPNSYNEQF

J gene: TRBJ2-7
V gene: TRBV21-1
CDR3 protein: ASSTRDSYEQY

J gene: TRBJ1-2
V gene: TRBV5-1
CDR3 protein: ASSLGGQGTYGYT